The rows below give T cell receptor beta chains drawn from one sample of a study of cytomegalovirus exposure and HLA in healthy donors. TCRdb's copy holds only in-frame clones and misses some; the assay was immunoSEQ multiplex PCR. The sample lists roughly 150,000 clones, approximately 68% seen once, with approximately 2% in the top ten. The sample consisted of PBMCs. The receptors were gathered from a man between 40 and 49 years old in good health and CMV-seronegative. CDR3s include the opening cysteine and the closing phenylalanine or tryptophan. D genes are given only for firm matches. Expanded clones get a size class; other rows say once, few or many, or leave the size out.

NA	TRBV19	once	TRBJ2-5	CASSIGLGPLQETQYF	TGTGCCAGTAGTATAGGACTAGGTCCTCTCCAAGAGACCCAGTACTTC
TRBD2	TRBV28	NA	TRBJ2-7	CASTPWGGIDGQYF	TGTGCCAGCACGCCCTGGGGGGGAATCGACGGGCAGTACTTC
NA	TRBV10-1	once	TRBJ2-7	CASRPEGAVDHEQYF	TGCGCCAGCAGACCTGAAGGGGCGGTTGACCACGAGCAGTACTTC
TRBD2	TRBV5-1	NA	TRBJ2-7	CASRYGTSGKSEQYF	TGCGCCAGCAGATACGGGACTAGCGGGAAAAGCGAGCAGTACTTC
TRBD1	TRBV10-2	NA	TRBJ1-5	CASSEPGQGYQPQHF	TGCGCCAGCAGTGAGCCGGGACAGGGATATCAGCCCCAGCATTTT
TRBD2	TRBV4-1	NA	TRBJ2-1	CASSQDYSSGPYNEQFF	TGCGCCAGCAGCCAAGATTACTCTAGCGGGCCCTACAATGAGCAGTTCTTC
TRBD1	TRBV19	NA	TRBJ2-4	CASSIDRESIQYF	TGTGCCAGTAGTATTGACAGGGAAAGCATTCAGTACTTC
NA	TRBV10-3	NA	TRBJ1-4	CAIAGAEKKLFF	TGTGCCATCGCGGGGGCCGAGAAAAAACTGTTTTTT
TRBD2	TRBV7-2	NA	TRBJ2-3	CASSSTSGLEVRVPHTQYF	TGTGCCAGCAGCTCAACTAGCGGGCTGGAGGTGAGGGTTCCTCATACGCAGTATTTT
TRBD2	TRBV19	NA	TRBJ2-7	CASSITSGAYEQYF	TGTGCCAGTAGTATAACCAGCGGGGCGTACGAGCAGTACTTC
NA	TRBV2	NA	TRBJ2-1	CASSLDRSSYNEQFF	TGTGCCAGCAGTTTGGACAGAAGCTCCTACAATGAGCAGTTCTTC